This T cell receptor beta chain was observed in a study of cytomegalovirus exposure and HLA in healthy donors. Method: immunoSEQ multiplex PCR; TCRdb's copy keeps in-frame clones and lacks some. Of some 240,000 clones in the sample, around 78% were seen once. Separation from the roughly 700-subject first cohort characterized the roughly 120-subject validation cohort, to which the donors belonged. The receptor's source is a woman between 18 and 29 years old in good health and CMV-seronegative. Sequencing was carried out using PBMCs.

The CDR3 loop is CASRPTSGGVPYEQYF. In DNA form, the CDR3 reads TGCGCCAGCAGGCCCACTAGCGGAGGCGTCCCCTACGAGCAGTACTTC. The chain combines TRBV5-1 with TRBJ2-7; the match to TRBD2 covers 8 bases. V shed 5 bases, J shed 2 bases, and the junction held 12 bases outside the gene matches. Germline V gene sequence: CDR1 SGHRS, CDR2 YFSETQ. The CDR3 has 16 amino acids.